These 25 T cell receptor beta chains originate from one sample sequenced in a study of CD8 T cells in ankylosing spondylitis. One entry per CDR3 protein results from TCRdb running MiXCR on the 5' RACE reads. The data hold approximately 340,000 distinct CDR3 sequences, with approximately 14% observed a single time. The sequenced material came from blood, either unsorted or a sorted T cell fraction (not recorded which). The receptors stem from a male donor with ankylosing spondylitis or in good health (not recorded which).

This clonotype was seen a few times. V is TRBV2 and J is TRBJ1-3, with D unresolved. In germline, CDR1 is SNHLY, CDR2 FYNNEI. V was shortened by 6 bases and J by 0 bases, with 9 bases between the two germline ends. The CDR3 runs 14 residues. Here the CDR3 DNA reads TGTGCCAGCAGGCACGGGAACTCTGGAAACACCATATATTTT. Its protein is CASRHGNSGNTIYF.

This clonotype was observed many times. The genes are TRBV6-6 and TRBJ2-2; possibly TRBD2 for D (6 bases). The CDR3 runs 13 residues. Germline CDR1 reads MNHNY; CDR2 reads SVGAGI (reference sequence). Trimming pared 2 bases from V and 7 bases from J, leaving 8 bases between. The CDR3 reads CASSYGGSGELFF. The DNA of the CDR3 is TGTGCCAGCAGTTACGGGGGGAGCGGGGAGCTGTTTTTT.

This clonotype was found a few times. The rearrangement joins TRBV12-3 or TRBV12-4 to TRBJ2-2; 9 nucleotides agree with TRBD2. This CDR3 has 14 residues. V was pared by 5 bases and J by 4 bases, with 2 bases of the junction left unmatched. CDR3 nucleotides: TGTGCCAGCAGTCGGACTAGCGCCACCGGGGAGCTGTTTTTT. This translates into CASSRTSATGELFF.

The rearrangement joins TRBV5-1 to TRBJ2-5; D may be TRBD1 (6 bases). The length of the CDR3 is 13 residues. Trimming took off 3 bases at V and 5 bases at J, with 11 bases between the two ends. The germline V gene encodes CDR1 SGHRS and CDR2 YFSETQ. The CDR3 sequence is CASSSLGAETQYF. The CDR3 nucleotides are TGCGCCAGCAGCTCACTGGGGGCTGAGACCCAGTACTTC.

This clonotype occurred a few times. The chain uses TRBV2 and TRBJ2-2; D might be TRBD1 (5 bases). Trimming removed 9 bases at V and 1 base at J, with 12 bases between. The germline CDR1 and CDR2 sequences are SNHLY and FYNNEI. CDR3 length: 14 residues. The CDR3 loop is CASKTDGNTGELFF. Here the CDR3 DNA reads TGTGCCAGTAAGACAGATGGGAACACCGGGGAGCTGTTTTTT. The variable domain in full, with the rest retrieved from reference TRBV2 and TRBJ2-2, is EPEVTQTPSHQVTQMGQEVILRCVPISNHLYFYWYRQILGQKVEFLVSFYNNEISEKSEIFDDQFSVERPDGSNFTLKIRSTKLEDSAMYFCASKTDGNTGELFFGEGSRLTVL.

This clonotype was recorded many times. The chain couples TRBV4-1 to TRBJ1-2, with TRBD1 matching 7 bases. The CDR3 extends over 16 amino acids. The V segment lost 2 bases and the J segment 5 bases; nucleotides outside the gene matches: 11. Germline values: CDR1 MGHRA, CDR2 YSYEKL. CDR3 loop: CASSQSPRQGEYGYTF. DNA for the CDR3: TGCGCCAGCAGCCAATCCCCACGACAGGGAGAGTATGGCTACACCTTC.

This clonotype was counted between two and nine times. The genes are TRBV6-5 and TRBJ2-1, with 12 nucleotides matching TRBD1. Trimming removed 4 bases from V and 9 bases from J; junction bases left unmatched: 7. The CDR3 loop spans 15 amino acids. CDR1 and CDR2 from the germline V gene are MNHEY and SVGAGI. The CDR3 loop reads CASSSPGQGASEQFF. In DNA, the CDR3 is TGTGCCAGCAGTTCACCGGGACAGGGGGCAAGTGAGCAGTTCTTC.

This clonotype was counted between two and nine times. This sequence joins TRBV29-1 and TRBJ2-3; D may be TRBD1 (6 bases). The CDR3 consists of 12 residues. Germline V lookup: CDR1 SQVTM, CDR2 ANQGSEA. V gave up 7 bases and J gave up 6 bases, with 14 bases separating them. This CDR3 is CSARGRGDTQYF. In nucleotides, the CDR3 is TGCAGCGCTCGCGGCAGGGGTGATACGCAGTATTTT.

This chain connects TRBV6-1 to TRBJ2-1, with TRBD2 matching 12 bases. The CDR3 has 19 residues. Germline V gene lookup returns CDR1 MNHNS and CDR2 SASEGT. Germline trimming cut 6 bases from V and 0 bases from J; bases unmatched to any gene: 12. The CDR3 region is CASSRPSSGRAFSYNEQFF. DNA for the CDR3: TGTGCCAGCAGCCGACCCTCTAGCGGGAGGGCCTTCTCCTACAATGAGCAGTTCTTC.

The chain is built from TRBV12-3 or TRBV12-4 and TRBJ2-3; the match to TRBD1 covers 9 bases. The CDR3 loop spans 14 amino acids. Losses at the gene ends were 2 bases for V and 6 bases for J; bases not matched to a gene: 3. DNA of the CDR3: TGTGCCAGCAGTTTAACACAGGGGGCCGATACGCAGTATTTT. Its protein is CASSLTQGADTQYF.

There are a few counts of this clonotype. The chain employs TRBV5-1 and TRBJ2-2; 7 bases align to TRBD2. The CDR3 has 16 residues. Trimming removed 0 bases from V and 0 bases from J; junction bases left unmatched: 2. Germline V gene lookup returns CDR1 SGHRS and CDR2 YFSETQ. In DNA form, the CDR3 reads TGCGCCAGCAGCTTGGCCGGACTAGCGAACACCGGGGAGCTGTTTTTT. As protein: CASSLAGLANTGELFF.

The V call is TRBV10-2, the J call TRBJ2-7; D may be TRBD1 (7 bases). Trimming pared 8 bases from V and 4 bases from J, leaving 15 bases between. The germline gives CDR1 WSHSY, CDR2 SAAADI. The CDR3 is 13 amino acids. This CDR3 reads CASREGAGYEQYF. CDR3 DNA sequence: TGCGCCAGCCGAGAGGGGGCGGGGTACGAGCAGTACTTC.

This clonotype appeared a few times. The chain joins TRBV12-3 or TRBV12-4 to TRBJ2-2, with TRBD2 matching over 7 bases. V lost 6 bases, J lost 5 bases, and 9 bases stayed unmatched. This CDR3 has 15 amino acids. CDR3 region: CASRTALGGTGELFF. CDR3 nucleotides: TGTGCCAGCAGAACGGCCCTGGGGGGGACCGGGGAGCTGTTTTTT.

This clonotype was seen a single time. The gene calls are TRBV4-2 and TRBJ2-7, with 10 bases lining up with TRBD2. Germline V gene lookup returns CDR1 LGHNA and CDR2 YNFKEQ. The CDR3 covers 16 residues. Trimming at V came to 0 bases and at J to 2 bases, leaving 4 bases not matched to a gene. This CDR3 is CASSQDRSGRAYEQYF. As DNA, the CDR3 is TGTGCCAGCAGCCAAGATAGGAGCGGGAGGGCCTACGAGCAGTACTTC.

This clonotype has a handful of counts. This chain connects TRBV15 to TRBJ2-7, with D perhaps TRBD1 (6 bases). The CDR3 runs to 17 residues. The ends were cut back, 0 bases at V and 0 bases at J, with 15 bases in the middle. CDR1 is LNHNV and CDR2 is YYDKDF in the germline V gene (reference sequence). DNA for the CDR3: TGTGCCACCAGCAGAGATGGAGGAACAGGGAGCTCCTACGAGCAGTACTTC. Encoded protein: CATSRDGGTGSSYEQYF.

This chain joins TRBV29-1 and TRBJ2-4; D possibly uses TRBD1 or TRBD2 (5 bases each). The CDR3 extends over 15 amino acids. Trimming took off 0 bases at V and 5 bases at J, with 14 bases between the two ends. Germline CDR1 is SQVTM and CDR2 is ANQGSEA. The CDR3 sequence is CSVEDLGLRENIQYF. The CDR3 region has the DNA TGCAGCGTTGAAGACTTGGGGCTGCGGGAAAACATTCAGTACTTC. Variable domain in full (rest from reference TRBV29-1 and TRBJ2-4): SAVISQKPSRDICQRGTSLTIQCQVDSQVTMMFWYRQQPGQSLTLIATANQGSEATYESGFVIDKFPISRPNLTFSTLTVSNMSPEDSSIYLCSVEDLGLRENIQYFGAGTRLSVL.

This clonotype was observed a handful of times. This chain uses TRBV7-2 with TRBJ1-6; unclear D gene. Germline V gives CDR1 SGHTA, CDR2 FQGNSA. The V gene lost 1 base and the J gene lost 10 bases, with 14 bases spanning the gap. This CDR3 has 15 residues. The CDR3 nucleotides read TGTGCCAGCAGCTTAGTAACTTTATACGGGTCACCCCTCCACTTT. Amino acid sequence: CASSLVTLYGSPLHF.

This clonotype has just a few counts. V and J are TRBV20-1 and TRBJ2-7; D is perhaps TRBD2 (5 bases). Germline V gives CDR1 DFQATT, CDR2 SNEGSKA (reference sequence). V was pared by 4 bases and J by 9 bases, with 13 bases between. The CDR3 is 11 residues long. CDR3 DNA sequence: TGCAGTGCTACCAGGACCGAGGGGCAGTACTTC. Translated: CSATRTEGQYF.

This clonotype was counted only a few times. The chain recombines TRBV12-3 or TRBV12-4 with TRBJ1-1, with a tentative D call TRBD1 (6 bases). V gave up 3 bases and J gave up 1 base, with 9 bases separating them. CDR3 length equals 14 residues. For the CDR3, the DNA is TGTGCCAGCAGTTTGGGACACAAGAACACTGAAGCTTTCTTT. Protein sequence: CASSLGHKNTEAFF.

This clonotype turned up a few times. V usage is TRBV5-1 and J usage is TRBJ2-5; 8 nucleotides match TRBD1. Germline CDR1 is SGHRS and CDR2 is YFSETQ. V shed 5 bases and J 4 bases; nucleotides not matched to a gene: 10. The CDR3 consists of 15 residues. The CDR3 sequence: CASRLTGGGRETQYF. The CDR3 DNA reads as TGCGCCAGCAGACTTACAGGGGGTGGGCGAGAGACCCAGTACTTC.

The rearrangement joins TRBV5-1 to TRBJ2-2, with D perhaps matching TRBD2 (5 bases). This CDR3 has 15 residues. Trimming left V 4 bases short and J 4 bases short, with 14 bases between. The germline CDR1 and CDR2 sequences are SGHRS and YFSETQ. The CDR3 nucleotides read TGCGCCAGCAGCCAGAACGTAGGGAGCACCGGGGAGCTGTTTTTT. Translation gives CASSQNVGSTGELFF.

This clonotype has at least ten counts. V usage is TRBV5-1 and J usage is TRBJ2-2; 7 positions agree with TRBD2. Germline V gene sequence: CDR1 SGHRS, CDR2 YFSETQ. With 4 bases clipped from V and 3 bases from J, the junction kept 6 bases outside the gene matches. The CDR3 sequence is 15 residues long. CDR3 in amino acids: CASSQRLADTGELFF. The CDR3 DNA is TGCGCCAGCAGCCAGCGACTAGCTGACACCGGGGAGCTGTTTTTT.

Here the CDR3 reads CASSPTWGEKLFF. Written as DNA, the CDR3 is TGTGCCAGCAGCCCGACCTGGGGTGAAAAACTGTTTTTT. The rearrangement uses TRBV7-6 and TRBJ1-4; unclear D gene. Between the trimmed V and J ends, which lost 5 bases and 7 bases, there was a span of 11 bases. Germline CDR1 is SGHVS and CDR2 is FNYEAQ. The CDR3 contains 13 residues.

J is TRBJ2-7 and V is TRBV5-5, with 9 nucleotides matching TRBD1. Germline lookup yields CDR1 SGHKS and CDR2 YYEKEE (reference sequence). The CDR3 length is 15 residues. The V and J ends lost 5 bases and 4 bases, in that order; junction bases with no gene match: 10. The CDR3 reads CASSGRTGAGYEQYF. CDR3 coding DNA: TGTGCCAGCAGTGGTAGGACAGGGGCGGGATACGAGCAGTACTTC.

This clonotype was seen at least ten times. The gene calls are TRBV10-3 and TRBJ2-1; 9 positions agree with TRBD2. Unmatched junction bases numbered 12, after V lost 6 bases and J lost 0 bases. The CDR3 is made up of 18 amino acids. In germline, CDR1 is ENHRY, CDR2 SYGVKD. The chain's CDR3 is CAISTVGGGGSSYNEQFF. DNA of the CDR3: TGTGCCATCAGCACGGTGGGCGGGGGGGGGAGCTCCTACAATGAGCAGTTCTTC.